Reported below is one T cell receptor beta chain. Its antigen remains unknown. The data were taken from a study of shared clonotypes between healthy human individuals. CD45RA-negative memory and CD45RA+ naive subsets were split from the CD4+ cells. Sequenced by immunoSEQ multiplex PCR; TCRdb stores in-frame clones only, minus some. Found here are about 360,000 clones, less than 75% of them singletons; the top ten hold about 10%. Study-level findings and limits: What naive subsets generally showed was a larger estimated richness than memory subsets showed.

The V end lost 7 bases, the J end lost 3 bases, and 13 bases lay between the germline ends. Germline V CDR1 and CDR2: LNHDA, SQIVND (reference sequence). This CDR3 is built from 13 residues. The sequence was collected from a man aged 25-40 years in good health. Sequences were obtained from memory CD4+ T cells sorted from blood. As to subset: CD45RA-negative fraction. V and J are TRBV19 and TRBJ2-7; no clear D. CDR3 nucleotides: TGTGCCAGTAATCTTCGCGGCGACTACGAGCAGTACTTC. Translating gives CASNLRGDYEQYF.